This T cell receptor beta chain was found in a study of blood T cell repertoires in COVID-19. Germline V CDR1 and CDR2: LNHNV, YYDKDF (reference sequence). V was clipped by 0 bases and J by 2 bases, with 8 bases between them. This CDR3 is 15 amino acids long. Sequencing used immunoSEQ multiplex PCR; TCRdb keeps in-frame clones, though not all of them. The sample shows approximately 270,000 clones, nearly 90% of them seen only once. The specimen sequenced was peripheral blood. This clonotype was obtained from a man aged 18 to 35 with active or convalescent COVID-19. The chain carries TRBV15 and TRBJ2-1; D is undetermined. Here the CDR3 reads CATSRDKPPYNEQFF. CDR3 nucleotide sequence: TGTGCCACCAGCAGAGATAAGCCTCCCTACAATGAGCAGTTCTTC.